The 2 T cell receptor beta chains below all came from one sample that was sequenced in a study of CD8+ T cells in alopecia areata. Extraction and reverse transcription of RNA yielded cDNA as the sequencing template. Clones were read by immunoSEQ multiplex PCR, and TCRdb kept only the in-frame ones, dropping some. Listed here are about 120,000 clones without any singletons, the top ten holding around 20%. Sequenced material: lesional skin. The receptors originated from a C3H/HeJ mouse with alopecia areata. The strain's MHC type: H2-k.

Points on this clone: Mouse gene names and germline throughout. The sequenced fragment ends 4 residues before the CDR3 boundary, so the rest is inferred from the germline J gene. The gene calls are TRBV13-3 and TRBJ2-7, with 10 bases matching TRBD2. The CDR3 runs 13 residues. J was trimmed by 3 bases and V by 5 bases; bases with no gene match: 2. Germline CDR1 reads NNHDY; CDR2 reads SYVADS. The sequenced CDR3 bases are TGTGCCAGCAGCTGGGGGGGCCGCTAT. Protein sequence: CASSWGGRY. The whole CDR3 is CASSWGGRYEQYF.

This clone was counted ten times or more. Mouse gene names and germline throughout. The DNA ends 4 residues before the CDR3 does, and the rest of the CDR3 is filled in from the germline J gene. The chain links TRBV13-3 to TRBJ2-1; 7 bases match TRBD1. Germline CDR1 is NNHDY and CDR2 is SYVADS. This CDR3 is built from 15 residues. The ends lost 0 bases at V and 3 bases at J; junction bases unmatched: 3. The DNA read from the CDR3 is TGTGCCAGCAGTGATGTACAGGGGATCTATGCT. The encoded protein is CASSDVQGIYA. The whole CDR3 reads CASSDVQGIYAEQFF.